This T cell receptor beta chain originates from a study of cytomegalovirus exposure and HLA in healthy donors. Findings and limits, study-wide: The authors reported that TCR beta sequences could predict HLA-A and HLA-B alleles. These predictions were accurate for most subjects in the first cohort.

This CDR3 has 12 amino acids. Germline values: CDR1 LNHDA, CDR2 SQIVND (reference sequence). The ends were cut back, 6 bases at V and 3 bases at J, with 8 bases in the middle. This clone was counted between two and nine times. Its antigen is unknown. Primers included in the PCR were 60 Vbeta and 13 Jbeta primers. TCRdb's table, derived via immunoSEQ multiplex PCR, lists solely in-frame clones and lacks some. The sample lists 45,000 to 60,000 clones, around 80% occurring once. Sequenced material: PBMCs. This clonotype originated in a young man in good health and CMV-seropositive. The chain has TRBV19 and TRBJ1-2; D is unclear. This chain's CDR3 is CASRPRDYGYTF. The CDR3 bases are TGTGCCAGTAGGCCGCGGGACTATGGCTACACCTTC.